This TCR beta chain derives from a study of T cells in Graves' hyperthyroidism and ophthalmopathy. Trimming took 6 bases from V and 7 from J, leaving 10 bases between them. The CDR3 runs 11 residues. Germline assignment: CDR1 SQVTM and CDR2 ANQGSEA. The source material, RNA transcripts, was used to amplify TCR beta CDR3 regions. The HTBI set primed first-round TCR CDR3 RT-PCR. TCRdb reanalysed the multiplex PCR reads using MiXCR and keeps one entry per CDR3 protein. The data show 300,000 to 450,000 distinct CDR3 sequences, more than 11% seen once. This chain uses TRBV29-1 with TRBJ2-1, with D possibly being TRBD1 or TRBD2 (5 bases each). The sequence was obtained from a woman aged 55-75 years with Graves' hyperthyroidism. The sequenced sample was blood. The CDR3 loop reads CSVGRPNEQFF. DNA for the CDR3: TGCAGCGTGGGACGGCCAAATGAGCAGTTCTTC.